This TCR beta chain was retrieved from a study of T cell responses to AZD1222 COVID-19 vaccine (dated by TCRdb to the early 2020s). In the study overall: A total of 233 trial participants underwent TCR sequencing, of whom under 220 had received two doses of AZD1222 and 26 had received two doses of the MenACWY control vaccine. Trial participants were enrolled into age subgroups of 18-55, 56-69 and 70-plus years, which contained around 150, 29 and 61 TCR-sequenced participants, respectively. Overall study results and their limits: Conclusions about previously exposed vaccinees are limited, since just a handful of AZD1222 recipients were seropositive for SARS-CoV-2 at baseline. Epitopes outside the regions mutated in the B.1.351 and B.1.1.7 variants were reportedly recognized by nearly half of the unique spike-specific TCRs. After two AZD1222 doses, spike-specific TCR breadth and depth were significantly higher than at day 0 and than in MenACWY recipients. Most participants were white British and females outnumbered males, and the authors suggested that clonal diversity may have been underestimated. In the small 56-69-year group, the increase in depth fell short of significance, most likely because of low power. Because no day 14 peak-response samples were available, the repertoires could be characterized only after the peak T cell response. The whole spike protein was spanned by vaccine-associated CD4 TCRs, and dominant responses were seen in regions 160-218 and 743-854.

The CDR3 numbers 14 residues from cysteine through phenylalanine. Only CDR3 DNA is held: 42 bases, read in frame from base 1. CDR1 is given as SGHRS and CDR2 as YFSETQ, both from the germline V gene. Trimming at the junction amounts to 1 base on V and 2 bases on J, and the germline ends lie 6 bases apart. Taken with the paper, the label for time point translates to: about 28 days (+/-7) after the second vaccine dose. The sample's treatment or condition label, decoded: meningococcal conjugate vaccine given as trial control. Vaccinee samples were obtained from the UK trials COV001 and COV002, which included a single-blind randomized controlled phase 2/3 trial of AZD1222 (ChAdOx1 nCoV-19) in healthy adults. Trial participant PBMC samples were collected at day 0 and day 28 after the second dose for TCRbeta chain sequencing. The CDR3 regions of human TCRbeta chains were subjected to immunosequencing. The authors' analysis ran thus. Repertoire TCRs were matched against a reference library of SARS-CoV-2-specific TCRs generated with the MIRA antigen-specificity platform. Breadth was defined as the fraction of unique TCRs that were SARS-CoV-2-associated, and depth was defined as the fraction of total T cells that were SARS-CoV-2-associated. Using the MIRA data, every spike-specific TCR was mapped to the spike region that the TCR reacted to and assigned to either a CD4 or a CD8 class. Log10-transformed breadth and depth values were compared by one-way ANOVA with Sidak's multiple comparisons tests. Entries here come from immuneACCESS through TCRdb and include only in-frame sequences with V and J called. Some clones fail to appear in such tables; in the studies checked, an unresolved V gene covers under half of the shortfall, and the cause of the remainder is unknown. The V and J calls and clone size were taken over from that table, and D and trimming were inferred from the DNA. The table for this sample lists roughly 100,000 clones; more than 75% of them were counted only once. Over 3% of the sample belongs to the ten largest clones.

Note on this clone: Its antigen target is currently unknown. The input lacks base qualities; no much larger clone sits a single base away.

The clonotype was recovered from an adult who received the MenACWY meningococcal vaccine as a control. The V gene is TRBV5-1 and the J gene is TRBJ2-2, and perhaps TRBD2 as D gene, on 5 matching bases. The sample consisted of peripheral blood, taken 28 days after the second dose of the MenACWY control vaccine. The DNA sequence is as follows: TGCGCCAGCAGCTTGCGGGAAAACACCGGGGAGCTGTTTTTT. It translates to CASSLRENTGELFF. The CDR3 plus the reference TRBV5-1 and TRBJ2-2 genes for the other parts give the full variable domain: KAGVTQTPRYLIKTRGQQVTLSCSPISGHRSVSWYQQTPGQGLQFLFEYFSETQRNKGNFPGRFSGRQFSNSRSEMNVSTLELGDSALYLCASSLRENTGELFFGEGSRLTVL.